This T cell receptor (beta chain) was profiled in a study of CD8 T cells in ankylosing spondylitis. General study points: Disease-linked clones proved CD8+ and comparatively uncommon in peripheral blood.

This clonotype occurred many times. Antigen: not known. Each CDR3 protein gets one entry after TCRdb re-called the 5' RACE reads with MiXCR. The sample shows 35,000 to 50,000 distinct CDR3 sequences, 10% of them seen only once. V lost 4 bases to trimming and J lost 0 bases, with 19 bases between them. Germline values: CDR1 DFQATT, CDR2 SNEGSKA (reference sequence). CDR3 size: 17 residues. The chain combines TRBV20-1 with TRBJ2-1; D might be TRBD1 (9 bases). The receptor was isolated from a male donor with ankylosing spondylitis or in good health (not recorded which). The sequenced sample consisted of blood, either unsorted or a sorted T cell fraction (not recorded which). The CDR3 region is CSANGQGSGSSYNEQFF. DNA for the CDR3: TGCAGTGCTAATGGACAGGGGAGCGGGAGCTCCTACAATGAGCAGTTCTTC.